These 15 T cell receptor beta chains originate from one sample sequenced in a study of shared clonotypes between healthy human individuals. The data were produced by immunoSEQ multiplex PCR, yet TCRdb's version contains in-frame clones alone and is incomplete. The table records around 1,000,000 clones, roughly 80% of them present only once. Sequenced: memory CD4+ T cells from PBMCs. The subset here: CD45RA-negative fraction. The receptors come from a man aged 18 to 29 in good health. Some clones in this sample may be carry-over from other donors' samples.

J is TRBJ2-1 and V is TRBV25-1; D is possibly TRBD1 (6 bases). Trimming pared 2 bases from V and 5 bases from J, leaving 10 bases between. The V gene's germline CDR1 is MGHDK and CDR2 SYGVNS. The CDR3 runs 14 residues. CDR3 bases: TGTGCCAGCAGTGAACGCAGGACAGACAATGAGCAGTTCTTC. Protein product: CASSERRTDNEQFF.

CDR3 region: CASSQLEWSSYNEQFF. Here the CDR3 DNA reads TGTGCCAGCAGCCAACTAGAGTGGAGCTCCTACAATGAGCAGTTCTTC. The V gene is TRBV14, the J gene TRBJ2-1; no clear D. The V gene's germline CDR1 is SGHDN and CDR2 FVKESK. The CDR3 contains 16 residues. The germline V and J ends were trimmed by 2 bases and 0 bases, with 11 bases remaining between them.

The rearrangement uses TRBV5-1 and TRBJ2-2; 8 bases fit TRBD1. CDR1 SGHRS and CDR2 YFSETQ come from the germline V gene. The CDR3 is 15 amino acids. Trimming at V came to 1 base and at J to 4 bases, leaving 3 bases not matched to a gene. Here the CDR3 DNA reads TGCGCCAGCAGCTTGTCAGGGGGCCTCACCGGGGAGCTGTTTTTT. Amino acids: CASSLSGGLTGELFF.

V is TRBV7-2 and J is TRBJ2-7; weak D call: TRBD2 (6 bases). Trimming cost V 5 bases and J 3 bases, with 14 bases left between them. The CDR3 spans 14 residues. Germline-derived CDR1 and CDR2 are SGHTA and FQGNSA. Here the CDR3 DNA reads TGTGCCAGCAGCCCAAGGGCGGGACTCTACGAGCAGTACTTC. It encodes CASSPRAGLYEQYF.

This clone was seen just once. CDR3 nucleotide sequence: TGTGCCAGCAGCTTCGGATGGTCGGCGGGAGGGCCAACAGATACGCAGTATTTT. It yields the protein CASSFGWSAGGPTDTQYF. The chain recombines TRBV11-2 with TRBJ2-3; 9 positions agree with TRBD2. Germline lookup yields CDR1 SGHAT and CDR2 FQNNGV. CDR3 length: 18 amino acids. V shed 3 bases and J 3 bases; nucleotides not matched to a gene: 13.

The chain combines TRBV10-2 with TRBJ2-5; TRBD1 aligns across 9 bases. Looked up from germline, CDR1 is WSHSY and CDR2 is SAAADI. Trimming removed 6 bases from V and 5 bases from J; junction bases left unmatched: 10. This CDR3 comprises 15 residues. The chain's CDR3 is CASRKTQGALETQYF. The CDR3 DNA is TGCGCCAGCAGGAAAACACAGGGGGCGTTGGAGACCCAGTACTTC.

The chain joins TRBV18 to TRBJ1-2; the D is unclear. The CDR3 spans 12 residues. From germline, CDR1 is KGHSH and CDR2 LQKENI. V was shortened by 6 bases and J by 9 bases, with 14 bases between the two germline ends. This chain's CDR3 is CASSDGTVSYTF. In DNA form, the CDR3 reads TGTGCCAGCTCGGATGGTACAGTTAGCTACACCTTC.

CDR3 sequence reads: CASRRDRVNEQFF. CDR3 bases: TGTGCCAGCAGAAGAGATAGGGTCAATGAGCAGTTCTTC. The chain joins TRBV7-8 to TRBJ2-1; D not certain. Germline V CDR1 and CDR2: SGHVS, FQNEAQ. The ends were cut back, 6 bases at V and 6 bases at J, with 12 bases in the middle. The CDR3 runs to 13 residues.

CDR3 residues: CASSYPTGTPTGELFF. The CDR3 nucleotides are TGTGCCAGCTCATACCCGACAGGGACTCCCACCGGGGAGCTGTTTTTT. The chain uses TRBV18 and TRBJ2-2; possibly TRBD1 for D (7 bases). Germline CDR1 and CDR2: KGHSH and LQKENI. Trimming stripped 5 bases from V and 4 bases from J, with 17 bases between. The CDR3 spans 16 residues.

CDR3 nucleotides: TGTGCCAGCGATGTAACTTCAGGGATCGGCTACACCTTC. Translating it yields CASDVTSGIGYTF. The rearrangement links TRBV6-4 to TRBJ1-2, with D maybe TRBD1 (5 bases). Germline CDR1 reads MRHNA; CDR2 reads SNTAGT. The CDR3 consists of 13 residues. The V gene lost 8 bases and the J gene lost 8 bases, with 18 bases spanning the gap.

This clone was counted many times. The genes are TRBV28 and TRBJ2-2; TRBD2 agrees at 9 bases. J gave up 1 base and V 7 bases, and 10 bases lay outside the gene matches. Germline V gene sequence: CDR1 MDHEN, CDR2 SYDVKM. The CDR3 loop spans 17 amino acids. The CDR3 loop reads CASKGVAGDKNTGELFF. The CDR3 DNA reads TGTGCCAGCAAAGGCGTAGCGGGAGATAAGAACACCGGGGAGCTGTTTTTT. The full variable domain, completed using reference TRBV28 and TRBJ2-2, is DVKVTQSSRYLVKRTGEKVFLECVQDMDHENMFWYRQDPGLGLRLIYFSYDVKMKEKGDIPEGYSVSREKKERFSLILESASTNQTSMYLCASKGVAGDKNTGELFFGEGSRLTVL.

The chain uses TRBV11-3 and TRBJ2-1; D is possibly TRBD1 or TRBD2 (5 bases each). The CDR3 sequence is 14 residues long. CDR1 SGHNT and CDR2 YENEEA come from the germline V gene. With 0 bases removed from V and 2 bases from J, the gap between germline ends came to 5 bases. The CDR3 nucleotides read TGTGCCAGCAGCTTAGAGGGACCCTACAATGAGCAGTTCTTC. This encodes CASSLEGPYNEQFF. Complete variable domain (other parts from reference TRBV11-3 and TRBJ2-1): EAGVVQSPRYKIIEKKQPVAFWCNPISGHNTLYWYLQNLGQGPELLIRYENEEAVDDSQLPKDRFSAERLKGVDSTLKIQPAELGDSAVYLCASSLEGPYNEQFFGPGTRLTVL.

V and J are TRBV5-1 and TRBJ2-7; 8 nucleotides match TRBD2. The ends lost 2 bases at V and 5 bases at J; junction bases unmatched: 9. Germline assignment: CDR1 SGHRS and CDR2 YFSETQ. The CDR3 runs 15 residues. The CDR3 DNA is TGCGCCAGCAGCTTAGCCAGCGGGAGTACGGACGAGCAGTACTTC. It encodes CASSLASGSTDEQYF.

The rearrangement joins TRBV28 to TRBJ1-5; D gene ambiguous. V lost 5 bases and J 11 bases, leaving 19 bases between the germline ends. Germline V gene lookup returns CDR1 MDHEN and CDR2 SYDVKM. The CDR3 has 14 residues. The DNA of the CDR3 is TGTGCCAGCAGTCCCGTTGTCCCCCAAAGGACCCAGCATTTT. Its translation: CASSPVVPQRTQHF.

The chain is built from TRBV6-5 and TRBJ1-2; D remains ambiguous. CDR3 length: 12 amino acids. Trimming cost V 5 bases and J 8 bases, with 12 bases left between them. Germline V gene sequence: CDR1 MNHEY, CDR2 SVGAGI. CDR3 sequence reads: CASSPDLRGYTF. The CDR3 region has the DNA TGTGCCAGCAGTCCCGACCTACGGGGCTACACCTTC.